This note documents a single TCR beta chain sequence. No antigen is known for it. The data were obtained in a study of Ad26.COV2.S vaccination and SARS-CoV-2 variants. The treatment is: some 20 received Ad26.COV2.S at low or high dose, single or two shots; 5 received placebo; per-sample allocation not given. Sampling occurred on day 63 after the first vaccine or placebo injection. Based in Boston, the donor was an adult of 18-55 years. Participants' vaccine, an Ad26 vector, delivered Wuhan-strain SARS-CoV-2 spike. Notes on the study in general: Vaccine and placebo groups showed comparable non-spike TCR breadth.

Clones were sequenced by immunoSEQ multiplex PCR, and TCRdb holds only the in-frame ones, with some missing. Of more than 300,000 clones listed, 75% to 90% are singletons. Germline V gene sequence: CDR1 ENHRY, CDR2 SYGVKD. The CDR3 runs 15 residues. Trimming took 7 bases from V and 5 from J; bases not matched to a gene: 10. Sequences were derived from peripheral blood, sampled in a trial of Ad26.COV2.S vaccine versus placebo. This sequence originates from a person between 18 and 60 years old who received the Ad26.COV2.S COVID-19 vaccine or a placebo. V is TRBV10-3 and J is TRBJ2-2; 7 bases map to TRBD1. The CDR3 region is CAINPRTGKTGELFF. DNA of the CDR3: TGTGCCATCAACCCCCGGACAGGAAAAACCGGGGAGCTGTTTTTT.